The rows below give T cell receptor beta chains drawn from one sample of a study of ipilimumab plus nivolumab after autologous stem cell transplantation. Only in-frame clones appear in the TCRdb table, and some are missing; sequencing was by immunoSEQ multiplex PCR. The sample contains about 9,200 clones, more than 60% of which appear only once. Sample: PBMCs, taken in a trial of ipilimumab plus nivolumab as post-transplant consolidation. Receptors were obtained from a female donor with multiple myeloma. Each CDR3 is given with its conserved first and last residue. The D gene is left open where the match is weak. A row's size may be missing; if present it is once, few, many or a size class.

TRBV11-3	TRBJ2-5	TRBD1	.	TGTGCCAGCAGCAAAAGGACAGGGGGGGATGAGACCCAGTACTTC	CASSKRTGGDETQYF
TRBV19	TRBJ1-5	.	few	TGTGCCAGTAGTATACCAGGGAATCAGCCCCAGCATTTT	CASSIPGNQPQHF
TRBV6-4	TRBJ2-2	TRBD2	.	TGTGCCAGCAGTGTACTAGCGGGAGGGAACACCGGGGAGCTGTTTTTT	CASSVLAGGNTGELFF
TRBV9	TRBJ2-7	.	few	TGTGCCAGCAGCGCCAGCTCAAAGGGGCTACCCTACGAGCAGTACTTC	CASSASSKGLPYEQYF
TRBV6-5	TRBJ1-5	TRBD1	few	TGTGCCAGCAGTGATTACAGGGGGCAACAGCCCCAGCATTTT	CASSDYRGQQPQHF
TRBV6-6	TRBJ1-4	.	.	TGTGCCAGCAGTTACTCGACAGGCCTAAATGAAAAACTGTTTTTT	CASSYSTGLNEKLFF
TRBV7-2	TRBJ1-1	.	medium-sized	TGTGCCAGCAGCTTAGCTCCGAACACTGAAGCTTTCTTT	CASSLAPNTEAFF
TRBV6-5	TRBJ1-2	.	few	TGTGCCAGCAGTTTTCGGGATGGCTACACCTTC	CASSFRDGYTF
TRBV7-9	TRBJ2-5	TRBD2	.	TGTGCCAGCAGCTACGGACTAGCGGGGGGCGAATACTTC	CASSYGLAGGEYF
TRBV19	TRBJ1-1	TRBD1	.	TGTGCCAGTAAGATTAACTTTGACAGGGACACTGAAGCTTTCTTT	CASKINFDRDTEAFF
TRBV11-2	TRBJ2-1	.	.	TGTGCCAGCAGCTTAGATCGGTCCCTCGCTGAGCAGTTCTTC	CASSLDRSLAEQFF
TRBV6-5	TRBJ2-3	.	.	TGTGCCAGCAGTTACCGGGTGGGGAGCACAGATACGCAGTATTTT	CASSYRVGSTDTQYF